These T cell receptor beta chains were read from a single sample in a study of blood T cell repertoires in COVID-19. The method was immunoSEQ multiplex PCR; TCRdb's version includes in-frame clones alone and lacks a portion of them. Of about 100,000 clones listed, around 90% are singletons. Material for sequencing was peripheral blood. The source of these receptors is a man between 65 and 79 years old with acute or convalescent COVID-19. Each CDR3 is given with its conserved first and last residue. D genes are given only for firm matches. Expanded clones are given a class, and other clones once, few, many or no size at all.

size,D,J,V,CDR3,DNA
.,.,TRBJ1-1,TRBV5-1,CASSLAAGLNAEAFF,TGCGCCAGCAGCTTGGCCGCGGGCCTTAACGCTGAAGCTTTCTTT
.,.,TRBJ2-7,TRBV18,CASSPLEGSDEQYF,TGTGCCAGCTCACCCTTGGAGGGGTCCGACGAGCAGTACTTC
.,.,TRBJ1-3,TRBV30,CAWSVPYNGNTIYF,TGTGCCTGGAGTGTACCCTATAATGGAAACACCATATATTTT
few,TRBD1,TRBJ1-1,TRBV6-5,CASTMDRLNTEAFF,TGTGCCAGCACTATGGACAGGTTGAACACTGAAGCTTTCTTT
once,TRBD1,TRBJ1-1,TRBV3-1/TRBV3-2,CASSPRQGSNTEAFF,TGTGCCAGCAGCCCCCGACAGGGATCGAACACTGAAGCTTTCTTT
once,TRBD1,TRBJ2-7,TRBV27,CASSLSTGTGGRTTYF,TGTGCCAGCAGTTTATCCACCGGGACAGGGGGTAGGACGACGTACTTC
.,.,TRBJ1-1,TRBV30,CASEGVEWAEAFF,TGTGCCTCTGAGGGGGTCGAATGGGCTGAAGCTTTCTTT
.,TRBD1,TRBJ1-2,TRBV6-6,CASSLGQGSLYGYTF,TGTGCCAGCAGTCTGGGACAGGGATCCCTCTATGGCTACACCTTC
.,.,TRBJ2-5,TRBV27,CASSFYSGKETQYF,TGTGCCAGCAGTTTTTACTCAGGGAAAGAGACCCAGTACTTC
.,TRBD2,TRBJ2-5,TRBV12-3/TRBV12-4,CASSGGVAQYF,TGTGCCAGCAGTGGGGGGGTGGCCCAGTACTTC
once,.,TRBJ1-3,TRBV7-7,CASSPNLSGSGNTIYF,TGTGCTAGCAGCCCTAATCTGTCAGGCTCTGGAAACACCATATATTTT
.,TRBD2,TRBJ2-7,TRBV5-4,CASSLVGLAGASSYEQYF,TGTGCCAGCAGCTTGGTTGGACTAGCGGGAGCCAGCTCCTACGAGCAGTACTTC
.,.,TRBJ1-1,TRBV30,CAWSDPWEGTEAFF,TGTGCCTGGAGTGACCCCTGGGAGGGGACTGAAGCTTTCTTT
.,.,TRBJ1-1,TRBV12-3/TRBV12-4,CASSFSRDSEAFF,TGTGCCAGCAGTTTTAGCCGGGATTCTGAAGCTTTCTTT
.,TRBD1,TRBJ2-7,TRBV19,CASSGQGSSYEQYF,TGTGCCAGTAGTGGACAGGGGAGCTCCTACGAGCAGTACTTC
.,TRBD1,TRBJ2-4,TRBV6-5,CASSYYRQGQNIQYF,TGTGCCAGCAGTTACTATCGACAGGGACAAAACATTCAGTACTTC
.,.,TRBJ1-5,TRBV3-1/TRBV3-2,CASSQRQSQPQHF,TGTGCCAGCAGCCAAAGACAAAGTCAGCCCCAGCATTTT
.,.,TRBJ1-2,TRBV12-3/TRBV12-4,CASSTGGYGYTF,TGTGCCAGCAGTACAGGTGGCTATGGCTACACCTTC
.,.,TRBJ1-2,TRBV4-1,CASSQESSLGYTF,TGCGCCAGCAGCCAAGAATCCAGTCTTGGCTACACCTTC
.,.,TRBJ1-2,TRBV5-1,CASSLTEPPFSYGYTF,TGCGCCAGCAGCTTGACAGAACCTCCTTTTTCTTATGGCTACACCTTC
.,.,TRBJ2-1,TRBV27,CASRKDWRGQRSYNEQFF,TGTGCCAGCAGAAAAGACTGGAGGGGTCAACGCTCCTACAATGAGCAGTTCTTC
.,TRBD1,TRBJ2-7,TRBV19,CASSDLGTGAYEQYF,TGTGCCAGTAGTGACCTCGGGACAGGGGCCTACGAGCAGTACTTC
.,.,TRBJ2-3,TRBV25-1,CASSEIWGRGGRTDTQYF,TGTGCCAGCAGTGAAATTTGGGGGCGCGGTGGAAGGACAGATACGCAGTATTTT
.,.,TRBJ2-7,TRBV18,CASSDRLGLNYEQYF,TGTGCCAGCTCAGACCGACTGGGGCTGAACTACGAGCAGTACTTC
once,TRBD2,TRBJ2-7,TRBV3-1/TRBV3-2,CASRDAGGGYEQYF,TGTGCCAGCAGGGATGCGGGGGGAGGGTACGAGCAGTACTTC
.,TRBD1,TRBJ1-4,TRBV18,CASSPAQGKNEKLFF,TGTGCCAGCTCACCAGCACAGGGGAAGAATGAAAAACTGTTTTTT
.,TRBD2,TRBJ2-7,TRBV11-2,CASSLGASGLSYEQYF,TGTGCCAGCAGCTTAGGGGCTAGCGGTCTATCCTACGAGCAGTACTTC
.,TRBD2,TRBJ2-3,TRBV3-1/TRBV3-2,CASSQDKIAGSTDTQYF,TGTGCCAGCAGCCAAGATAAGATAGCGGGTAGCACAGATACGCAGTATTTT
.,.,TRBJ1-1,TRBV30,CAWSGAGSWDTEAFF,TGTGCCTGGAGTGGGGCAGGCTCCTGGGACACTGAAGCTTTCTTT
.,.,TRBJ1-2,TRBV12-3/TRBV12-4,CASSPRRGYGYTF,TGTGCCAGCAGCCCCCGACGGGGCTATGGCTACACCTTC
.,.,TRBJ1-1,TRBV28,CASSGHTNTEAFF,TGTGCCAGCAGTGGACACACCAACACTGAAGCTTTCTTT
.,.,TRBJ1-1,TRBV7-9,CASSLDPRRNTEAFF,TGTGCCAGCAGCTTAGATCCCCGCAGGAACACTGAAGCTTTCTTT
once,.,TRBJ1-2,TRBV12-3/TRBV12-4,CASSGGTAYGYTF,TGTGCCAGCAGTGGAGGGACGGCCTATGGCTACACCTTC
.,.,TRBJ2-6,TRBV19,CASSLEVSGANVLTF,TGTGCCAGTAGTCTGGAGGTTTCTGGGGCCAACGTCCTGACTTTC
once,.,TRBJ2-7,TRBV28,CASIGGTYEQYF,TGTGCCAGCATCGGCGGTACCTACGAGCAGTACTTC
.,TRBD2,TRBJ2-4,TRBV6-5,CASTGGARSIQYF,TGTGCCAGCACCGGGGGGGCCAGGTCCATTCAGTACTTC
.,TRBD1,TRBJ1-1,TRBV5-1,CASSVSGQDFTEAFF,TGCGCCAGCAGCGTAAGCGGACAGGACTTCACTGAAGCTTTCTTT
.,TRBD1,TRBJ2-7,TRBV11-3,CASSLEQTGGTYEQYF,TGTGCCAGCAGCTTAGAACAGACAGGGGGCACCTACGAGCAGTACTTC
.,.,TRBJ2-7,TRBV6-5,CASSYSGITAYEQYF,TGTGCCAGCAGTTACTCCGGGATAACAGCCTACGAGCAGTACTTC
.,TRBD1,TRBJ2-7,TRBV5-6,CASSLLTGIPFYEQYF,TGTGCCAGCAGCTTGTTGACAGGGATCCCTTTCTACGAGCAGTACTTC
.,.,TRBJ1-5,TRBV5-6,CASSLWQGPWQPQHF,TGTGCCAGCAGCTTGTGGCAGGGCCCCTGGCAGCCCCAGCATTTT
.,.,TRBJ1-4,TRBV11-3,CASSLETAEKLFF,TGTGCCAGCAGCTTAGAGACAGCCGAAAAACTGTTTTTT
.,.,TRBJ2-1,TRBV5-4,CASSPGGRNEQFF,TGTGCCAGCAGCCCCGGGGGGCGCAATGAGCAGTTCTTC
.,.,TRBJ2-1,TRBV2,CASSEAGTGENEQFF,TGTGCCAGCAGTGAAGCCGGAACGGGGGAAAATGAGCAGTTCTTC
.,.,TRBJ1-1,TRBV10-1,CASSKFMNTEAFF,TGCGCCAGCAGTAAATTTATGAACACTGAAGCTTTCTTT
.,TRBD1,TRBJ2-1,TRBV6-5,CASSRQGRGDNEQFF,TGTGCCAGCAGTCGACAGGGGCGCGGGGACAATGAGCAGTTCTTC
.,.,TRBJ2-7,TRBV6-5,CASSSLPRGGDEQYF,TGTGCCAGCAGTTCTCTGCCTCGCGGGGGCGACGAGCAGTACTTC
.,.,TRBJ1-6,TRBV7-9,CASTPVNQSPLHF,TGTGCCAGCACCCCCGTCAATCAGTCACCCCTCCACTTT
.,TRBD1,TRBJ2-7,TRBV28,CASSWTGGRGFSSYEQYF,TGTGCCAGCAGTTGGACAGGGGGCCGTGGGTTTTCCTCCTACGAGCAGTACTTC
.,.,TRBJ1-5,TRBV7-2,CAIQNRESQPQHF,TGTGCCATCCAAAACAGGGAATCTCAGCCCCAGCATTTT